This entry describes one TCR beta chain. This entry is derived from a study of technical replicates of blood from a handful of donors. Sequencing was performed with immunoSEQ multiplex PCR; in TCRdb, only in-frame clones are kept and a portion is missing. The repertoire has about 97,000 clones, roughly 94% of them found once; the top ten carry approximately 0.33%. Germline V gives CDR1 WSHSY, CDR2 SAAADI. J was trimmed by 10 bases and V by 3 bases; bases with no gene match: 8. This CDR3 region has 15 residues. The specimen sequenced was T cells isolated from PBMCs. The V call is TRBV10-2, the J call TRBJ2-1; TRBD2 agrees at 11 bases. The sequence came from a human donor in good health. The CDR3 nucleotides read TGCGCCAGCAGTGAACTACTAGCGGGAGCCAAAGAGCAGTTCTTC. Translated: CASSELLAGAKEQFF.